The 5 T cell receptor beta chains listed next were all sequenced from one sample in a study of T cells after yellow fever vaccination. TCRdb recomputed calls from the 5' RACE reads with MiXCR, one row per CDR3 protein. The sample records 50,000 to 75,000 distinct CDR3 sequences, about 5.6% being singletons. This specimen consisted of PBMCs, either bulk or a sorted T-cell subset (CD4+, CD8+, memory, or dextramer-sorted; not recorded which), obtained on the day of the yellow fever booster vaccination. The origin of the receptors is a man aged 18 to 29 who received the YFV17D yellow fever vaccine.

This clonotype was counted many times. The V and J genes are TRBV20-1 and TRBJ2-7, with D possibly matching TRBD2 (5 bases). V was clipped by 5 bases and J by 2 bases, with 22 bases between them. This CDR3 has 16 amino acids. Germline V lookup: CDR1 DFQATT, CDR2 SNEGSKA (reference sequence). The CDR3 DNA reads TGCAGTGCTGCCCCCCCTAGAGGGTTCATCCCCTACGAGCAGTACGTC. The encoded protein is CSAAPPRGFIPYEQYV.

This clonotype was seen only a few times. The chain combines TRBV29-1 with TRBJ2-7; a possible D gene is TRBD2 (6 bases). There are 12 residues in the CDR3. V was clipped by 4 bases and J by 6 bases, with 13 bases between them. Per germline, CDR1 SQVTM and CDR2 ANQGSEA. The CDR3 nucleotides read TGCAGCGTTGTAGTGGGAGGCTCCGAGCAGTACTTC. It codes for CSVVVGGSEQYF.

This clonotype was counted only a few times. J is TRBJ1-3 and V is TRBV12-3 or TRBV12-4; the D is unclear. Trimming shortened V by 6 bases and J by 1 base, and 4 bases separated the two germline ends. CDR3 length: 12 amino acids. CDR3 in DNA: TGTGCCAGCAGCCCTTCTGGAAACACCATATATTTT. As protein: CASSPSGNTIYF.

This clonotype was seen many times. The chain couples TRBV12-3 or TRBV12-4 to TRBJ1-1, with D possibly TRBD1 on 6 matching bases. Between the trimmed V and J ends, which lost 5 bases and 5 bases, there was a span of 12 bases. This CDR3 contains 13 residues. CDR3 nucleotides: TGTGCCAGCAGTACCCTTCAGGGGACTGAAGCTTTCTTT. Translated, it gives CASSTLQGTEAFF.

The rearrangement uses TRBV10-3 and TRBJ1-1; D gene uncertain. CDR1 is ENHRY and CDR2 is SYGVKD in the germline V gene. This CDR3 spans 13 amino acids. V was shortened by 7 bases and J by 2 bases, with 11 bases between the two germline ends. The CDR3, as DNA: TGTGCCATCACCCCGACACCCAACACTGAAGCTTTCTTT. This gives the protein CAITPTPNTEAFF.